Below are 17 T cell receptor beta chains sequenced from a single sample in a study of cytomegalovirus exposure and HLA in healthy donors. The PCR used 60 Vbeta and 13 Jbeta primers. Generated by immunoSEQ multiplex PCR, the TCRdb table keeps only in-frame clones and is missing some. The data show approximately 160,000 clones, 60% to 85% seen once. The sequencing input was PBMCs. The receptors were sampled from a male donor in good health and CMV-seropositive.

This chain connects TRBV15 to TRBJ2-5, with 12 positions matching TRBD1. The V gene end was trimmed by 7 bases and the J gene end by 0 bases; junction bases not matched to a gene: 6. In germline, CDR1 is LNHNV, CDR2 YYDKDF (reference sequence). This CDR3 has 16 amino acids. The CDR3 coding sequence is TGTGCCACCACCGCCGGGACAGGGGGCTACCAAGAGACCCAGTACTTC. As protein: CATTAGTGGYQETQYF. The full variable domain, in which reference TRBV15 and TRBJ2-5 provide the parts outside the CDR3, is DAMVIQNPRYQVTQFGKPVTLSCSQTLNHNVMYWYQQKSSQAPKLLFHYYDKDFNNEADTPDNFQSRRPNTSFCFLDIRSPGLGDTAMYLCATTAGTGGYQETQYFGPGTRLLVL.

The rearrangement links TRBV11-2 to TRBJ2-2; 13 bases fit TRBD2. This CDR3 spans 16 amino acids. Germline trimming cut 6 bases from V and 6 bases from J; bases unmatched to any gene: 7. The V gene's germline CDR1 is SGHAT and CDR2 FQNNGV. The CDR3 coding sequence is TGTGCCAGCAGGCCGACTAGCGGGGGGACCGCCGGGGAGCTGTTTTTT. Translating gives CASRPTSGGTAGELFF.

V is TRBV5-1 and J is TRBJ1-1, with D hard to call. Germline loops: CDR1 SGHRS, CDR2 YFSETQ. V lost 0 bases to trimming and J lost 2 bases, with 11 bases between them. This CDR3 contains 15 residues. CDR3 region: CASSLAVSQNTEAFF. CDR3 sequence (DNA): TGCGCCAGCAGCTTGGCGGTTTCTCAAAACACTGAAGCTTTCTTT.

This clone showed up just once. The chain uses TRBV30 and TRBJ2-7; the match to TRBD1 covers 11 bases. From germline, CDR1 is GTSNPN and CDR2 SVGIG (reference sequence). V was pared by 4 bases and J by 4 bases, with 3 bases of the junction left unmatched. This CDR3 contains 13 residues. The CDR3 spells CAWNRDRGYEQYF. For the CDR3, the DNA is TGTGCCTGGAACCGGGACAGGGGGTACGAGCAGTACTTC.

The CDR3 DNA reads TGCGCCAGCAGCCATGGGGGGGGCGGCACAGATACGCAGTATTTT. This gives the protein CASSHGGGGTDTQYF. The V call is TRBV5-1, the J call TRBJ2-3; maybe TRBD2 (7 bases). Germline loops: CDR1 SGHRS, CDR2 YFSETQ. The CDR3 is 15 residues long. The V end lost 4 bases, the J end lost 1 base, and 13 bases lay between the germline ends. Drawing the rest from reference TRBV5-1 and TRBJ2-3, the complete variable domain is KAGVTQTPRYLIKTRGQQVTLSCSPISGHRSVSWYQQTPGQGLQFLFEYFSETQRNKGNFPGRFSGRQFSNSRSEMNVSTLELGDSALYLCASSHGGGGTDTQYFGPGTRLTVL.

The table lists this clone with a few counts. V usage is TRBV27 and J usage is TRBJ1-5; D is unresolved. V lost 3 bases, J lost 1 base, and 7 bases lay in between. CDR1 is MNHEY, CDR2 SMNVEV, per germline (reference sequence). CDR3 length: 14 residues. In DNA form, the CDR3 reads TGTGCCAGCAGTTTTTCGGGAAGCAATCAGCCCCAGCATTTT. It is translated as CASSFSGSNQPQHF.

This clone appeared a single time. The chain uses TRBV27 and TRBJ1-6, with D unresolved. Trimming left V 2 bases short and J 10 bases short, with 9 bases between. The CDR3 loop spans 13 amino acids. The germline gives CDR1 MNHEY, CDR2 SMNVEV (reference sequence). Here the CDR3 DNA reads TGTGCCAGCAGTTTACAGGCTGGATCACCCCTCCACTTT. Its translation: CASSLQAGSPLHF.

This chain uses TRBV27 with TRBJ1-1; D possibly corresponds to TRBD1 (5 bases). V was shortened by 5 bases and J by 4 bases, with 11 bases between the two germline ends. This CDR3 comprises 13 residues. Germline V gives CDR1 MNHEY, CDR2 SMNVEV (reference sequence). CDR3 DNA sequence: TGTGCCAGCAGTCCTACAGGTTTCACTGAAGCTTTCTTT. Its protein is CASSPTGFTEAFF.

The chain recombines TRBV27 with TRBJ2-3; TRBD2 matches 8 bases. Germline V CDR1 and CDR2: MNHEY, SMNVEV (reference sequence). CDR3 length equals 18 residues. V lost 4 bases and J lost 2; bases outside the gene matches: 14. CDR3 DNA sequence: TGTGCCAGCAGTTCGGGACTAGGGGGGGGTAGGAACACAGATACGCAGTATTTT. This sequence encodes CASSSGLGGGRNTDTQYF.

The chain couples TRBV19 to TRBJ1-5, with a tentative D call TRBD1 (5 bases). This CDR3 is built from 14 residues. V lost 5 bases, J lost 5 bases, and 13 bases lay in between. CDR1 is LNHDA and CDR2 is SQIVND in the germline V gene (reference sequence). The CDR3 DNA sequence: TGTGCCAGTAGTGGTATCTCCAGGGATCAGCCCCAGCATTTT. Translating it yields CASSGISRDQPQHF.

The CDR3 spells CASSLRGGSNYGYTF. The CDR3 region has the DNA TGTGCCAGCTCTCTACGAGGGGGCTCTAACTATGGCTACACCTTC. The V call is TRBV18, the J call TRBJ1-2, with 7 positions matching TRBD1. CDR1 and CDR2 from the germline V gene are KGHSH and LQKENI. The CDR3 totals 15 residues. Unmatched junction bases numbered 7, after V lost 6 bases and J lost 0 bases.

V and J are TRBV18 and TRBJ1-2; D might be TRBD1 (6 bases). The CDR3 covers 15 residues. Germline values: CDR1 KGHSH, CDR2 LQKENI. V lost 0 bases and J 7 bases, leaving 15 bases between the germline ends. DNA of the CDR3: TGTGCCAGCTCACCACCGGGTCTACAGGGAGTTGGCTACACCTTC. As protein: CASSPPGLQGVGYTF.

The chain is built from TRBV4-1 and TRBJ2-7; possible D gene TRBD1, 8 bases. The CDR3 consists of 14 residues. Per the germline V gene, CDR1 is MGHRA and CDR2 is YSYEKL. With 5 bases removed from V and 6 bases from J, the gap between germline ends came to 17 bases. CDR3 bases: TGCGCCAGCAGCAGGACAGGGTGGGAGGGCGAGCAGTACTTC. The encoded protein is CASSRTGWEGEQYF.

A few counts support this clone. Other nucleotide sequences from this sample produce the same CDR3. The chain has TRBV5-1 and TRBJ1-4, with 8 bases fitting TRBD1. Germline V gives CDR1 SGHRS, CDR2 YFSETQ. The trim removed 4 bases at V and 5 bases at J, leaving 4 bases unmatched. CDR3 length equals 14 residues. CDR3 in amino acids: CASSPGTGNEKLFF. CDR3 in DNA: TGCGCCAGCAGCCCGGGGACAGGAAATGAAAAACTGTTTTTT.

This chain joins TRBV5-1 and TRBJ1-1; TRBD1 agrees at 10 bases. The V gene end was trimmed by 3 bases and the J gene end by 5 bases; junction bases not matched to a gene: 7. CDR3 length equals 15 residues. Germline assignment: CDR1 SGHRS and CDR2 YFSETQ. Here the CDR3 reads CASSYTGTGVTEAFF. The CDR3 DNA sequence: TGCGCCAGCAGCTACACCGGGACAGGGGTAACTGAAGCTTTCTTT.

This clone was seen only a few times. V and J are TRBV30 and TRBJ1-1; 7 bases match TRBD1. The length of the CDR3 is 14 residues. Germline V lookup: CDR1 GTSNPN, CDR2 SVGIG (reference sequence). Germline trimming cut 3 bases from V and 0 bases from J; bases unmatched to any gene: 4. DNA for the CDR3: TGTGCCTGGAGCCGACAGGGAATGAACACTGAAGCTTTCTTT. Protein product: CAWSRQGMNTEAFF.

The V gene is TRBV18, the J gene TRBJ2-5, with TRBD1 matching 7 bases. CDR3 size: 15 residues. After removal of 5 bases from V and 0 bases from J, the junction contained 6 bases not matched to a gene. CDR1 KGHSH and CDR2 LQKENI come from the germline V gene. The CDR3 sequence: CASSSDRADQETQYF. The CDR3 DNA reads TGTGCCAGCTCATCCGACAGGGCGGACCAAGAGACCCAGTACTTC. The entire variable domain, with the rest obtained from reference TRBV18 and TRBJ2-5, is as follows: NAGVMQNPRHLVRRRGQEARLRCSPMKGHSHVYWYRQLPEEGLKFMVYLQKENIIDESGMPKERFSAEFPKEGPSILRIQQVVRGDSAAYFCASSSDRADQETQYFGPGTRLLVL.